This entry concerns a single T cell receptor beta chain. The V and J ends lost 5 bases and 2 bases respectively, with 12 bases between them. The length of the CDR3 is 15 residues. Per germline, CDR1 KGHDR and CDR2 SFDVKD. This sample is part of a study of blood T cell repertoires in COVID-19. Turning to the study itself: COVID-19 samples collected from the United States, Italy and Spain covered acute and convalescent phases.

Authors' processing steps: Reference gene primer amplification in the assay estimated nucleated cell counts. Clones were sequenced by immunoSEQ multiplex PCR, and TCRdb holds only the in-frame ones, with some missing. V and J calls and clone size are as listed in that table; D and trimming were resolved from the DNA. The sample lists 130,000 to 150,000 clones, 79% occurring once. The receptor was isolated from a man aged 60 to 75 with acute or convalescent COVID-19. This sequence joins TRBV24-1 and TRBJ1-3, with D possibly being TRBD1 (6 bases). Sequencing was performed on peripheral blood. CDR3 amino acids: CATSVRGQAGNTIYF. DNA for the CDR3: TGTGCCACCAGTGTCAGGGGACAAGCTGGAAACACCATATATTTT.